The subject of this entry is one T cell receptor (beta chain). Method: immunoSEQ multiplex PCR; TCRdb's copy keeps in-frame clones and lacks some. Counted here are fewer than 250,000 clones, about 83% occurring once; the ten biggest clones make up about 2.8%. The data are from a study of cytomegalovirus exposure and HLA in healthy donors. Germline loops: CDR1 MNHNS, CDR2 SASEGT. CDR3 length: 16 amino acids. Trimming took 1 base from V and 5 from J, leaving 15 bases between them. The J gene is TRBJ1-5, the V gene TRBV6-1; D is possibly TRBD1 (6 bases). The clonotype was recovered from a man aged 18-30 years in good health and CMV-seronegative. Sequenced sample: PBMCs. CDR3 sequence reads: CASSEEAGAADQPQHF. DNA of the CDR3: TGTGCCAGCAGTGAAGAGGCAGGGGCGGCCGATCAGCCCCAGCATTTT.